This T cell receptor beta chain comes out of a study of T-cell reconstitution after alpha-beta-depleted transplantation in children. This clonotype turned up a few times. Construction of the TCRbeta library involved unique molecular identifiers. Each CDR3 protein gets one entry after TCRdb re-called the PCR reads with MiXCR. The table includes just over 70,000 distinct CDR3 sequences, about 7.3% detected once. The V segment lost 4 bases and the J segment 5 bases; nucleotides outside the gene matches: 4. Germline values: CDR1 SGHRS, CDR2 YFSETQ. This CDR3 comprises 14 residues. The material was PBMCs from the stem cell graft donor, obtained from the stem cell graft. The sequence came from a human donor who donated a stem cell graft to a child with acute lymphoblastic leukemia. The rearrangement uses TRBV5-1 and TRBJ2-7; TRBD1 matches at 12 bases. CDR3 in DNA: TGCGCCAGCAGCCCGGGACAGGGGGCCCACGAGCAGTACTTC. The encoded protein is CASSPGQGAHEQYF.